This T cell receptor (beta chain) originates from a study of PD-1 blockade in classical Hodgkin lymphoma. Study-wide findings and caveats: Unlike CD8+ TCR diversity, which did not rise significantly by C4D1, CD4+ TCR diversity did. It was among complete responders that baseline diversity resembled that of newly diagnosed patients. Newly diagnosed patients were reported to exhibit reduced baseline TCR diversity relative to healthy donors.

Clones were sequenced by immunoSEQ multiplex PCR, and TCRdb holds only the in-frame ones, with some missing. The data show nearly 25,000 clones, approximately 70% seen once. Time point indicated: cycle 4 day 1 (C4D1), after 5 to 7 weeks of nivolumab. Each patient experienced a relapse that followed autologous stem cell transplantation, and brentuximab vedotin exposure varied. As regards this clone: The target antigen is unknown.

The CDR3 runs to 18 residues. The germline V gene encodes CDR1 LGHNA and CDR2 YSLEER. After removal of 4 bases from V and 2 bases from J, the junction contained 10 bases not matched to a gene. The source of this sequence is a human donor with classical Hodgkin lymphoma. Material: peripheral blood mononuclear cells (PBMCs), obtained before the fourth cycle of nivolumab. J is TRBJ2-3 and V is TRBV4-3; 12 nucleotides agree with TRBD2. The CDR3 loop reads CASSRTKTSGGLTDTQYF. The DNA of the CDR3 is TGCGCCAGCAGCCGTACGAAGACTAGCGGGGGACTCACAGATACGCAGTATTTT.